This T cell receptor beta chain originates from a study of PD-1 blockade in classical Hodgkin lymphoma. The time point is: cycle 4 day 1 (C4D1), after less than seven weeks of nivolumab. Every patient relapsed after autologous stem cell transplantation, and brentuximab vedotin exposure varied. Libraries were prepared by immunoSEQ multiplex PCR; TCRdb keeps only in-frame clonotypes and omits some of them. The sample carries about 27,000 clones, 72% recorded once. This clone turned up a few times. This material consisted of peripheral blood mononuclear cells (PBMCs), taken before the fourth cycle of nivolumab. The receptor was isolated from a human donor with classical Hodgkin lymphoma.

The CDR3 here is CSVRVDGGYTF. The DNA for the CDR3 is TGCAGTGTTAGGGTCGATGGGGGCTACACCTTC. J is TRBJ1-2 and V is TRBV20-1; no reliable D call. Trimming stripped 7 bases from V and 8 bases from J, with 14 bases between. Germline V gives CDR1 DFQATT, CDR2 SNEGSKA (reference sequence). CDR3 length equals 11 residues.